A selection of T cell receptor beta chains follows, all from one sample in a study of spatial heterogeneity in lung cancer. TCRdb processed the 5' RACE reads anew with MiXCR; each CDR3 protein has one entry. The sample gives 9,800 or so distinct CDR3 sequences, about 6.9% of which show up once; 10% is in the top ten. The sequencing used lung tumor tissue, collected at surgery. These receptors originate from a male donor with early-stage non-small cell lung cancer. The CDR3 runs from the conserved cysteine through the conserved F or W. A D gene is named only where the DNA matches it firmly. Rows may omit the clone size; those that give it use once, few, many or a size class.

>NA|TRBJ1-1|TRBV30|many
TGTGCCTGGAGCACGGGCCCGAACACTGAAGCTTTCTTT
CAWSTGPNTEAFF
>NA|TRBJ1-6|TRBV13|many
TGTGCCAGCAATCGCGGGAATTCACCCCTCCACTTT
CASNRGNSPLHF
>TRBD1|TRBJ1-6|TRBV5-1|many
TGCGCCAGCAGCTTGGCTCCGGGACAGGGGGTCTCACCCCTCCACTTT
CASSLAPGQGVSPLHF
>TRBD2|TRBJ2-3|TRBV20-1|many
TGCAGTGCTCTCCTAGCGGGAGGCATAGGAGATACGCAGTATTTT
CSALLAGGIGDTQYF
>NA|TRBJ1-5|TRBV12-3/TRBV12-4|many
TGTGCCAGCAGTTGGGGGGAGAATCAGCCCCAGCATTTT
CASSWGENQPQHF
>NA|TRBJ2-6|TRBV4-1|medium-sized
TGCGCCAGCAGTGTAGGGGCTGGGGCCAACGTCCTGACTTTC
CASSVGAGANVLTF
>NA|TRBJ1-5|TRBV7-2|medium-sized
TGTGCCAGCAGCCTTCATACTAGGCAGCCCCAGCATTTT
CASSLHTRQPQHF
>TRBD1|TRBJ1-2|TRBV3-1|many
TGTGCCAGCAAGGCCGGGACAGGGGTTAACTATGGCTACACCTTC
CASKAGTGVNYGYTF
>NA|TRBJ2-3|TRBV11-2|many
TGTGCCAGCAGCTTAGCCCAGGGTTCAACGCAGTATTTT
CASSLAQGSTQYF
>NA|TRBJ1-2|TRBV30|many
TGTGCCTGGAGTGTGCTCAGGGGATTAAGATATGGCTACACCTTC
CAWSVLRGLRYGYTF
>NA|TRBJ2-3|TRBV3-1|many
TGTGCCAGCAGCCCCCCCCTGGGACTTAGCACAGATACGCAGTATTTT
CASSPPLGLSTDTQYF
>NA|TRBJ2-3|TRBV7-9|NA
TGTGCCAGCAGTCCAGGAGAACGGGAGACTGCAGATAAGCAGTATTTT
CASSPGERETADKQYF
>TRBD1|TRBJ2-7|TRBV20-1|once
TGCAGTGCTAACGATCTAGGACAGGATTTCTACGAGCAGTACTTC
CSANDLGQDFYEQYF
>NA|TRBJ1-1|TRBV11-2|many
TGTGCCAGCAGCTTAGATTGGGGGGCTGAAGCTTTCTTT
CASSLDWGAEAFF
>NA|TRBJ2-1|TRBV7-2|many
TGTGCCAGCAGCTTAAGGTGGAGCTCCTACAATGAGCAGTTCTTC
CASSLRWSSYNEQFF
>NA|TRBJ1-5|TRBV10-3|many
TGTGCCTCCAAGGAGGGGGGCGTCGCCAATCAGCCCCAGCATTTT
CASKEGGVANQPQHF
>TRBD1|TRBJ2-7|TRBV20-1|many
TGCAGTGCGCGTCCCGGGACAGGGGACGAGCAGTACTTC
CSARPGTGDEQYF
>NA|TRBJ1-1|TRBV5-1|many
TGCGCCAGCAGCTTGGCCTTTACGAACACTGAAGCTTTCTTT
CASSLAFTNTEAFF
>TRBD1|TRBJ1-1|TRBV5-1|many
TGCGCCAGCAGCCGACAGGGTAAGGAAGCTGAAGCTTTCTTT
CASSRQGKEAEAFF
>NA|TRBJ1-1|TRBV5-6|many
TGTGCCAGCAGCTTGGTCAGGGGCGACACTGAAGCTTTCTTT
CASSLVRGDTEAFF
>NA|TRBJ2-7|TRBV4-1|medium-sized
TGCGCCAGCAGCCCAGCCGCAGGAGACTTTAACTACGAGCAGTACTTC
CASSPAAGDFNYEQYF
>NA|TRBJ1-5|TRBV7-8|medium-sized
TGTGCCAGCAGCTTAATAACCTATAGCAATCAGCCCCAGCATTTT
CASSLITYSNQPQHF
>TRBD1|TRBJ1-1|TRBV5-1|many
TGCGCCAGCAGCCCGGAAAGCATGACAGGGTTGGGCACTGAAGCTTTCTTT
CASSPESMTGLGTEAFF
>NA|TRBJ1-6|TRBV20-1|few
TGCAGTGCCAGGGACCGACGGAGGACGAGTGGGAATTCACCCCTCCACTTT
CSARDRRRTSGNSPLHF
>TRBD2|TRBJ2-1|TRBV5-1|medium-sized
TGCGCCAGCAGCTTGGCCCTGTTAGCGGGAGACCCTGAGCAGTTCTTC
CASSLALLAGDPEQFF
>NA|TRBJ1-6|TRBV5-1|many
TGCGCCAGCAGCTTGGAACCCGGAGCGGGGGGGCGAGGATCACCCCTCCACTTT
CASSLEPGAGGRGSPLHF
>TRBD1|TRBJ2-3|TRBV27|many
TGTGCCAGCACGGGACAGGGACCCTTCGGGTTTAGCACAGATACGCAGTATTTT
CASTGQGPFGFSTDTQYF
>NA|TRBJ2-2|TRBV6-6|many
TGTGCCAGCAGTCCACGGGACACCGGGGAGCTGTTTTTT
CASSPRDTGELFF
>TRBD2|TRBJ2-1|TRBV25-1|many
TGTGCCAGCAGTGAACGCCTGCGGGGGAGGGAGCAGTTCTTC
CASSERLRGREQFF
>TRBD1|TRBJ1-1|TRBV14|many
TGTGCCAGCAGCCTTACAGGGGGCACTGAAGCTTTCTTT
CASSLTGGTEAFF
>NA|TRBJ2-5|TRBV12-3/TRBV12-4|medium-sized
TGTGCCAGCAGTTTAAAGGGCCTCGGGGGTACCCAGTACTTC
CASSLKGLGGTQYF
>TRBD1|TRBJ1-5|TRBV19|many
TGTGCCAGTAGTATTGGGACAGGTGGAGGGATGGCCCAGCATTTT
CASSIGTGGGMAQHF
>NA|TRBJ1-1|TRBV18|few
TGTGCCAGCTCACCACTTTTAAAAGGGAACACTGAAGCTTTCTTT
CASSPLLKGNTEAFF
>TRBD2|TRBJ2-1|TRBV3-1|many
TGTGCCAGCAGCCAAGCAGCTAGCGGGGGGGCCGGTTCCTACAATGAGCAGTTCTTC
CASSQAASGGAGSYNEQFF
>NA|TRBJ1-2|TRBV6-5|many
TGTGCCAGCAGCCGGACCGGGAAGACTAACTATGGCTACACCTTC
CASSRTGKTNYGYTF
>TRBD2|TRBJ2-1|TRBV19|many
TGTGCCAGTAGTAAAGGCACCACTAGCGCTGGTGAGCAGTTCTTC
CASSKGTTSAGEQFF
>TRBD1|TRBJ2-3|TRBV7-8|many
TGTGCCAGCAGCTTAGGCGCGGGACAGGGGAAGCGAACGCAGTATTTT
CASSLGAGQGKRTQYF
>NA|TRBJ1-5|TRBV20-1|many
TGCAGTGCTAGATTGGCGGGCAATCAGCCCCAGCATTTT
CSARLAGNQPQHF
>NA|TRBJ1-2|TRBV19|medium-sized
TGTGCCAGTAGTTGGCAGAACTATGGCTACACCTTC
CASSWQNYGYTF
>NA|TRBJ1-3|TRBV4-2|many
TGTGCCAGCAGCCAAGGTGCAGGCTCTTTCTCTGGAAACACCATATATTTT
CASSQGAGSFSGNTIYF
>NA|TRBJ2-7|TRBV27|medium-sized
TGTGCCAGCAGTTTATACACCTACGAGCAGTACTTC
CASSLYTYEQYF
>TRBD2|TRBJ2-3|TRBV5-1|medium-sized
TGCGCCAGCAGCACCGCTAGCGGGAGCTTCACAGATACGCAGTATTTT
CASSTASGSFTDTQYF
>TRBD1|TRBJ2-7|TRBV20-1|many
TGCAGTGCCTTTCGGACAGGGACCTACGAGCAGTACTTC
CSAFRTGTYEQYF
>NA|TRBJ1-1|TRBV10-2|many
TGCGCCAGCAGGGAACAGGGGAACACTGAAGCTTTCTTT
CASREQGNTEAFF
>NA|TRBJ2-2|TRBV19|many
TGTGCCAGTAGGGGCCGGGGTTTTGGTACCGGGGAGCTGTTTTTT
CASRGRGFGTGELFF
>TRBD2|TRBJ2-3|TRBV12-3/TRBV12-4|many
TGTGCCAGCAGCTGGGGACTAGCGGGAGGATCGAGCACAGATACGCAGTATTTT
CASSWGLAGGSSTDTQYF
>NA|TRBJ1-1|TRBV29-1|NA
TGCAGCGCCCTCGACCAAAAAACGAAAGCTTTCTTT
CSALDQKTKAFF
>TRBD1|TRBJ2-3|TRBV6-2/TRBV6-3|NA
TGTGCCAGCAGCCTCGCGACAGGGGGGCAGTCAGATACGCAGTATTTT
CASSLATGGQSDTQYF
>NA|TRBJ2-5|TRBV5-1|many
TGCGCCAGCAGCTCGAGGGTGCGGTCCCAAGAGACCCAGTACTTC
CASSSRVRSQETQYF
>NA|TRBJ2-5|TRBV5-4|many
TGTGCCAGCAGCTTGGAGGGGTTAGATATAGTAGAGACCCAGTACTTC
CASSLEGLDIVETQYF
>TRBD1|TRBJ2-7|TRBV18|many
TGTGCCAGCTCACCCTTGACAGGGTACGAGCAGTACTTC
CASSPLTGYEQYF
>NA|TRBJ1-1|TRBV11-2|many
TGTGCCAGCAGCCCCAATTTGGGCACTGAAGCTTTCTTT
CASSPNLGTEAFF
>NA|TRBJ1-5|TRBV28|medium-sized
TGTGCCAGCAGTCTGAGGGGGATTAGTGGCAATCAGCCCCAGCATTTT
CASSLRGISGNQPQHF
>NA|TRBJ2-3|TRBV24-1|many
TGTGCCACCAGTGATTTACTAGCAGATACGCAGTATTTT
CATSDLLADTQYF
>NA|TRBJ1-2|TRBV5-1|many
TGCGCCAGCAGCCTCGGACCGGCAATCACCTTC
CASSLGPAITF
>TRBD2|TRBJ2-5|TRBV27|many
TGTGCCAGCAGCTTTTCTTGGGAGGGTTGGTGGGAGACCCAGTACTTC
CASSFSWEGWWETQYF
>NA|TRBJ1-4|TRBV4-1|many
TGCGCCAGCAGCCAAGATCAGATGAGTAATGAAAAACTGTTTTTT
CASSQDQMSNEKLFF
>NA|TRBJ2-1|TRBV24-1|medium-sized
TGTGCCACCAGTGACCCGGGCTTACAGGGACACAATGAGCAGTTCTTC
CATSDPGLQGHNEQFF